One and the same sample provided the 26 T cell receptor beta chains below, sequenced in a study of blood T cell repertoires in COVID-19. Only in-frame clones appear in the TCRdb table, and some are missing; sequencing was by immunoSEQ multiplex PCR. The sample consists of about 150,000 clones, 70% to 85% of them appearing once. The sequenced sample was peripheral blood. All receptors come from a woman older than 75 with acute or convalescent COVID-19.

The chain links TRBV3-1 (or the pseudogene TRBV3-2) to TRBJ2-1; 9 bases agree with TRBD2. The V gene end was trimmed by 1 base and the J gene end by 8 bases; junction bases not matched to a gene: 12. The CDR3 spans 17 residues. The germline V gene has CDR1 LGHDT and CDR2 YNNKEL (reference sequence). For the CDR3, the DNA is TGTGCCAGCAGCCAAGGGGCCTCTGGCGGGGGGGCCCATGAGCAGTTCTTC. This gives the protein CASSQGASGGGAHEQFF.

This clone has only one observation. This chain connects TRBV4-3 to TRBJ2-7; TRBD2 matches 8 bases. Trimming cost V 0 bases and J 3 bases; bases outside gene matches: 4. CDR1 LGHNA and CDR2 YSLEER come from the germline V gene. The CDR3 loop spans 15 amino acids. DNA for the CDR3: TGCGCCAGCAGCCAAGACACTAGCGGCCACTACGAGCAGTACTTC. It yields the protein CASSQDTSGHYEQYF.

This clone has more than one count but fewer than ten. The chain's CDR3 is CASSASYRGRNYGYTF. CDR3 nucleotides: TGTGCCAGCAGCGCCTCTTACAGGGGCCGCAACTATGGCTACACCTTC. The chain has TRBV25-1 and TRBJ1-2; 7 nucleotides line up with TRBD1. The CDR3 sequence is 16 residues long. Trimming at V came to 6 bases and at J to 2 bases, leaving 12 bases not matched to a gene. Germline values: CDR1 MGHDK, CDR2 SYGVNS.

Concerning this clone: The same CDR3 is also encoded by other DNA sequences in this sample. The chain recombines TRBV5-1 with TRBJ1-5, with D possibly being TRBD1 (6 bases). The V gene lost 0 bases and the J gene lost 1 base, with 8 bases spanning the gap. The CDR3 has 15 amino acids. In germline, CDR1 is SGHRS, CDR2 YFSETQ. CDR3: CASSLVGGSNQPQHF. The CDR3 region has the DNA TGCGCCAGCAGCTTGGTAGGGGGAAGCAATCAGCCCCAGCATTTT.

This chain links TRBV19 with TRBJ2-1; D gene uncertain. The germline CDR1 and CDR2 sequences are LNHDA and SQIVND (reference sequence). CDR3 size: 13 residues. Trimming took 6 bases from V and 3 from J, leaving 9 bases between them. The CDR3 sequence is CASSIGYYNEQFF. In DNA form, the CDR3 reads TGTGCCAGTAGCATCGGGTACTACAATGAGCAGTTCTTC.

In its sample, this clone was seen a few times. This chain connects TRBV18 to TRBJ1-5, with 8 bases matching TRBD1. There are 16 residues in the CDR3. Trimming removed 2 bases from V and 2 bases from J; junction bases left unmatched: 5. CDR1 and CDR2 from the germline V gene are KGHSH and LQKENI. The CDR3 loop reads CASSPETGAGNQPQHF. The CDR3 DNA follows: TGTGCCAGCTCACCAGAGACAGGGGCAGGCAATCAGCCCCAGCATTTT. Full variable domain (missing parts from reference TRBV18 and TRBJ1-5): NAGVMQNPRHLVRRRGQEARLRCSPMKGHSHVYWYRQLPEEGLKFMVYLQKENIIDESGMPKERFSAEFPKEGPSILRIQQVVRGDSAAYFCASSPETGAGNQPQHFGDGTRLSIL.

The V gene is TRBV9, the J gene TRBJ2-2; 7 bases are shared with TRBD1. The CDR3 sequence is 16 residues long. Germline V gene sequence: CDR1 SGDLS, CDR2 YYNGEE. Unmatched junction bases numbered 6, after V lost 4 bases and J lost 0 bases. In DNA form, the CDR3 reads TGTGCCAGCAGCCCATACAGGGGCGCGAACACCGGGGAGCTGTTTTTT. As protein: CASSPYRGANTGELFF. The variable domain in full, with the rest retrieved from reference TRBV9 and TRBJ2-2, is DSGVTQTPKHLITATGQRVTLRCSPRSGDLSVYWYQQSLDQGLQFLIQYYNGEERAKGNILERFSAQQFPDLHSELNLSSLELGDSALYFCASSPYRGANTGELFFGEGSRLTVL.

This rearrangement joins TRBV19 to TRBJ1-1, with 8 bases lining up with TRBD1. Germline CDR1 reads LNHDA; CDR2 reads SQIVND (reference sequence). The CDR3 runs 14 residues. J was trimmed by 1 base and V by 8 bases; bases with no gene match: 6. The CDR3 nucleotides read TGTGCCAGTGGCCCCGGGACAGGGAACACTGAAGCTTTCTTT. Its translation is CASGPGTGNTEAFF.

This rearrangement joins TRBV20-1 to TRBJ1-4; 10 bases are a match to TRBD1. The CDR3 runs to 15 residues. The ends lost 3 bases at V and 7 bases at J; junction bases unmatched: 8. In germline, CDR1 is DFQATT, CDR2 SNEGSKA (reference sequence). The CDR3 protein is CSASVTGGAGEKLFF. The CDR3 DNA sequence: TGCAGTGCTAGTGTGACAGGGGGCGCGGGTGAAAAACTGTTTTTT.

The rearrangement joins TRBV7-8 to TRBJ1-1; D is perhaps TRBD1 (6 bases). The V gene's germline CDR1 is SGHVS and CDR2 FQNEAQ. V dropped 5 bases and J dropped 3 bases, with 10 bases sitting between them. The CDR3 runs to 13 residues. The CDR3 loop reads CASSKNRDTEAFF. The CDR3 bases are TGTGCCAGCAGCAAAAACAGGGACACTGAAGCTTTCTTT.

The chain uses TRBV18 and TRBJ1-2; 10 bases line up with TRBD1. The junction had 3 bases not matched to a gene; V was cut back by 3 bases and J by 5 bases. The CDR3 is made up of 14 amino acids. Germline CDR1 and CDR2: KGHSH and LQKENI. DNA for the CDR3: TGTGCCAGCTCACCTCGGGACAGGGGATATGGCTACACCTTC. This codes for CASSPRDRGYGYTF. The whole variable domain, remainder taken from reference TRBV18 and TRBJ1-2, is NAGVMQNPRHLVRRRGQEARLRCSPMKGHSHVYWYRQLPEEGLKFMVYLQKENIIDESGMPKERFSAEFPKEGPSILRIQQVVRGDSAAYFCASSPRDRGYGYTFGSGTRLTVV.

The chain carries TRBV11-3 and TRBJ2-3; 7 positions agree with TRBD2. The J segment lost 5 bases and the V segment lost 5 bases, leaving 7 bases of the junction unmatched. CDR1 is SGHNT, CDR2 YENEEA, per germline. CDR3 size: 14 residues. The CDR3 region has the DNA TGTGCCAGCAGCCCTGGCGGGGGACGAGATACGCAGTATTTT. As protein: CASSPGGGRDTQYF.

This clone appeared a few times. This chain joins TRBV6-5 and TRBJ2-1; 10 bases line up with TRBD2. Germline V gene sequence: CDR1 MNHEY, CDR2 SVGAGI. V shed 5 bases and J 2 bases; nucleotides not matched to a gene: 3. The CDR3 is made up of 15 amino acids. The CDR3 nucleotides read TGTGCCAGCAGTAGGACTAGCGGTCCCTACAATGAGCAGTTCTTC. This gives the protein CASSRTSGPYNEQFF.

This clone was observed a few times. This sequence joins TRBV9 and TRBJ1-3; no clear D. V shed 1 base and J shed 1 base, with 9 bases lying between them. Germline CDR1 and CDR2: SGDLS and YYNGEE. The CDR3 has 15 residues. The CDR3: CASSVLSASGNTIYF. The DNA of the CDR3 is TGTGCCAGCAGCGTACTTTCCGCGTCTGGAAACACCATATATTTT.

The gene calls are TRBV18 and TRBJ1-1; 11 nucleotides align to TRBD1. CDR1 is KGHSH and CDR2 is LQKENI in the germline V gene. CDR3 length: 17 amino acids. The junction had 12 bases not matched to a gene; V was cut back by 3 bases and J by 6 bases. The CDR3 loop is CASSPRGTGGTGAEAFF. The CDR3 DNA reads as TGTGCCAGCTCACCCAGGGGGACAGGGGGGACTGGCGCTGAAGCTTTCTTT. The full variable domain, rest sourced from reference TRBV18 and TRBJ1-1, is NAGVMQNPRHLVRRRGQEARLRCSPMKGHSHVYWYRQLPEEGLKFMVYLQKENIIDESGMPKERFSAEFPKEGPSILRIQQVVRGDSAAYFCASSPRGTGGTGAEAFFGQGTRLTVV.

The chain employs TRBV30 and TRBJ2-7; no firm D call. The CDR3 sequence is 13 residues long. Trimming stripped 0 bases from V and 3 bases from J, with 9 bases between. CDR1 and CDR2 from the germline V gene are GTSNPN and SVGIG (reference sequence). The CDR3 region has the DNA TGTGCCTGGAGTGTAAGTCAGTACTACGAGCAGTACTTC. Its translation: CAWSVSQYYEQYF.

J is TRBJ1-6 and V is TRBV19, with 7 positions matching TRBD1. Per germline, CDR1 LNHDA and CDR2 SQIVND (reference sequence). The V and J ends lost 4 bases and 7 bases, in that order; junction bases with no gene match: 7. The CDR3 is made up of 15 amino acids. The CDR3 is CASSTSRGMNSPLHF. The CDR3 nucleotides are TGTGCCAGTAGTACCTCCAGGGGGATGAATTCACCCCTCCACTTT.

V and J are TRBV19 and TRBJ2-5, with no clear D. This CDR3 has 12 residues. Trimming removed 3 bases at V and 7 bases at J, with 9 bases between. CDR1 and CDR2 from the germline V gene are LNHDA and SQIVND (reference sequence). This CDR3 is CASSMVRGTQYF. CDR3 bases: TGTGCCAGTAGTATGGTCCGCGGGACCCAGTACTTC.

The J gene is TRBJ1-5, the V gene TRBV28, with 8 bases matching TRBD1. Germline assignment: CDR1 MDHEN and CDR2 SYDVKM. The CDR3 loop spans 14 amino acids. The junction had 4 bases not matched to a gene; V was cut back by 5 bases and J by 4 bases. CDR3 amino acids: CASSVRTGNQPQHF. CDR3 bases: TGTGCCAGCAGTGTCAGGACAGGGAATCAGCCCCAGCATTTT.

The chain has TRBV4-2 and TRBJ1-2; 8 nucleotides match TRBD1. Germline V lookup: CDR1 LGHNA, CDR2 YNFKEQ. V trimming: 4 bases; J trimming: 8 bases; junction bases outside the gene matches: 15. CDR3 length: 16 residues. The CDR3, as DNA: TGTGCCAGCAGCCTAACCGAGGGGCAGGGGGCGTACGGCTACACCTTC. Translation gives CASSLTEGQGAYGYTF.

The chain joins TRBV2 to TRBJ1-1; D is unclear. V was trimmed by 4 bases and J by 0 bases, leaving 9 bases between them. The germline CDR1 and CDR2 sequences are SNHLY and FYNNEI. The CDR3 spans 14 residues. This CDR3 reads CASSVWRMNTEAFF. The CDR3 nucleotides read TGTGCCAGCAGTGTGTGGAGAATGAACACTGAAGCTTTCTTT.

The CDR3: CASSLGQQSITNEKLFF. CDR3 in DNA: TGCGCCAGCAGCCTGGGACAGCAGTCGATAACTAATGAAAAACTGTTTTTT. This chain connects TRBV5-1 to TRBJ1-4; TRBD1 agrees at 7 bases. Unmatched junction bases numbered 10, after V lost 4 bases and J lost 1 base. The CDR3 has 17 residues. Germline V gene data show CDR1 as SGHRS and CDR2 as YFSETQ.

The J gene is TRBJ2-5, the V gene TRBV5-1; 7 bases map to TRBD1. Germline V gene lookup returns CDR1 SGHRS and CDR2 YFSETQ. With V trimmed by 4 bases and J by 5 bases, 11 bases remained unmatched. The CDR3 contains 15 residues. The CDR3, as DNA: TGCGCCAGCAGCGATGGGACAGCCTTCGATGAGACCCAGTACTTC. This codes for CASSDGTAFDETQYF. The variable domain in full, completed from reference TRBV5-1 and TRBJ2-5, reads KAGVTQTPRYLIKTRGQQVTLSCSPISGHRSVSWYQQTPGQGLQFLFEYFSETQRNKGNFPGRFSGRQFSNSRSEMNVSTLELGDSALYLCASSDGTAFDETQYFGPGTRLLVL.

This chain connects TRBV30 to TRBJ1-5; D remains ambiguous. V lost 3 bases and J 0 bases, leaving 9 bases between the germline ends. This CDR3 has 14 residues. In germline, CDR1 is GTSNPN, CDR2 SVGIG (reference sequence). This CDR3 reads CAWRSRYSNQPQHF. CDR3 DNA: TGTGCCTGGAGAAGTCGGTATAGCAATCAGCCCCAGCATTTT.

The rearrangement links TRBV9 to TRBJ1-2; D might be TRBD1 (6 bases). Germline lookup yields CDR1 SGDLS and CDR2 YYNGEE. V was trimmed by 4 bases and J by 2 bases, leaving 12 bases between them. The CDR3 is made up of 14 amino acids. This CDR3 reads CASSPRGANYGYTF. In nucleotides, the CDR3 is TGTGCCAGCAGCCCACGGGGGGCAAACTATGGCTACACCTTC. Drawing the rest from reference TRBV9 and TRBJ1-2, the complete variable domain is DSGVTQTPKHLITATGQRVTLRCSPRSGDLSVYWYQQSLDQGLQFLIQYYNGEERAKGNILERFSAQQFPDLHSELNLSSLELGDSALYFCASSPRGANYGYTFGSGTRLTVV.

The chain carries TRBV9 and TRBJ1-5; D may be TRBD1 (5 bases). CDR1 is SGDLS and CDR2 is YYNGEE in the germline V gene. This CDR3 contains 14 residues. Trimming cost V 3 bases and J 7 bases, with 14 bases left between them. As DNA, the CDR3 is TGTGCCAGCAGCGGGGGCATCGCCGGGCAGCCCCAGCATTTT. Amino acids: CASSGGIAGQPQHF.